Listed below are T cell receptor beta chains from one sample, sequenced in a study of blood T cells in healthy people across ages. MiXCR, run by TCRdb on the 5' RACE reads, gives a single entry per CDR3 protein. The sample contains approximately 1.5 million distinct CDR3 sequences, approximately 32% of which appear only once. Sequenced input: blood. Receptors were obtained from a woman in her 30s in good health. The CDR3 runs from the conserved cysteine through the conserved F or W. D genes are given only for firm matches. A clone size is listed for some rows: how often the clone was seen (once, few, many), or a class if it is expanded.

clone size: NA
J gene: TRBJ2-5
V gene: TRBV24-1
D gene: TRBD2
CDR3 protein: CATSDSGLDKETQYF
CDR3 DNA: TGTGCCACCAGTGATTCCGGACTAGACAAGGAGACCCAGTACTTC

clone size: NA
J gene: TRBJ1-2
V gene: TRBV7-2
D gene: NA
CDR3 protein: CASSPSGVLYGYTF
CDR3 DNA: TGTGCCAGCAGCCCGTCCGGGGTCCTCTATGGCTACACCTTC

clone size: NA
J gene: TRBJ2-7
V gene: TRBV3-1
D gene: TRBD2
CDR3 protein: CASSQVLLAGGTYEQYF
CDR3 DNA: TGTGCCAGCAGCCAAGTGCTACTAGCGGGAGGTACCTACGAGCAGTACTTC

clone size: many
J gene: TRBJ2-3
V gene: TRBV10-3
D gene: TRBD1
CDR3 protein: CAISSQGADTQYF
CDR3 DNA: TGTGCCATCAGTAGCCAGGGGGCAGATACGCAGTATTTT

clone size: NA
J gene: TRBJ2-1
V gene: TRBV20-1
D gene: NA
CDR3 protein: CSAADNGQFF
CDR3 DNA: TGCAGTGCCGCAGACAATGGGCAGTTCTTC

clone size: few
J gene: TRBJ2-7
V gene: TRBV7-9
D gene: NA
CDR3 protein: CASSLLGAGSYEQYF
CDR3 DNA: TGTGCCAGCAGCCTCTTGGGAGCGGGTAGCTACGAGCAGTACTTC

clone size: NA
J gene: TRBJ1-1
V gene: TRBV2
D gene: NA
CDR3 protein: CASSEGWNTEAFF
CDR3 DNA: TGTGCCAGCAGTGAGGGATGGAACACTGAAGCTTTCTTT

clone size: few
J gene: TRBJ2-5
V gene: TRBV3-1
D gene: TRBD2
CDR3 protein: CASSPPGLASTMGETQYF
CDR3 DNA: TGTGCCAGCAGCCCACCGGGACTAGCTTCAACGATGGGGGAGACCCAGTACTTC

clone size: few
J gene: TRBJ2-7
V gene: TRBV30
D gene: NA
CDR3 protein: CAWSKDVSYEQYF
CDR3 DNA: TGTGCCTGGAGTAAAGACGTGTCCTACGAGCAGTACTTC

clone size: NA
J gene: TRBJ2-6
V gene: TRBV6-5
D gene: NA
CDR3 protein: CASKPPSGANVLTF
CDR3 DNA: TGTGCCAGCAAGCCCCCGTCTGGGGCCAACGTCCTGACTTTC

clone size: many
J gene: TRBJ2-7
V gene: TRBV7-9
D gene: NA
CDR3 protein: CASSLGSGSYEQYF
CDR3 DNA: TGTGCCAGCAGCTTAGGTTCAGGGTCCTACGAGCAGTACTTC

clone size: many
J gene: TRBJ2-1
V gene: TRBV20-1
D gene: NA
CDR3 protein: CSAIGLVSGQFF
CDR3 DNA: TGCAGTGCTATCGGGCTTGTAAGTGGGCAGTTCTTC

clone size: NA
J gene: TRBJ2-1
V gene: TRBV5-1
D gene: NA
CDR3 protein: CASSSDTSNEQFF
CDR3 DNA: TGCGCCAGCAGCTCAGACACGAGCAATGAGCAGTTCTTC

clone size: few
J gene: TRBJ1-2
V gene: TRBV4-2
D gene: TRBD1
CDR3 protein: CASSQEARGLNYGYTF
CDR3 DNA: TGTGCCAGCAGCCAAGAGGCCAGGGGGCTCAACTATGGCTACACCTTC

clone size: NA
J gene: TRBJ1-2
V gene: TRBV20-1
D gene: NA
CDR3 protein: CSARDSGRGVYGYTF
CDR3 DNA: TGCAGTGCTAGAGATAGTGGCAGGGGTGTCTATGGCTACACCTTC

clone size: NA
J gene: TRBJ1-5
V gene: TRBV7-6
D gene: NA
CDR3 protein: CASSPLPGAQLQHF
CDR3 DNA: TGTGCCAGCAGCCCCCTCCCCGGCGCTCAGCTCCAGCATTTT

clone size: NA
J gene: TRBJ1-4
V gene: TRBV4-1
D gene: NA
CDR3 protein: CASSTPRGGGSEKLFF
CDR3 DNA: TGCGCCAGCAGCACCCCCCGGGGGGGCGGGTCGGAAAAACTGTTTTTT

clone size: NA
J gene: TRBJ1-2
V gene: TRBV12-5
D gene: NA
CDR3 protein: CASGPPGGTGIYGYTF
CDR3 DNA: TGTGCTAGTGGTCCCCCCGGGGGGACGGGGATATATGGCTACACCTTC

clone size: NA
J gene: TRBJ1-5
V gene: TRBV19
D gene: NA
CDR3 protein: CASSIAQSWQPQHF
CDR3 DNA: TGTGCCAGTAGTATTGCACAATCGTGGCAGCCCCAGCATTTT

clone size: NA
J gene: TRBJ2-7
V gene: TRBV9
D gene: NA
CDR3 protein: CANSVGEGEIGYEQYF
CDR3 DNA: TGTGCCAACAGCGTAGGGGAAGGGGAGATCGGATACGAGCAGTACTTC

clone size: NA
J gene: TRBJ2-2
V gene: TRBV11-2
D gene: NA
CDR3 protein: CASSPGWTGSIDTGELFF
CDR3 DNA: TGTGCCAGCAGCCCCGGGTGGACTGGGAGTATTGACACCGGGGAGCTGTTTTTT

clone size: NA
J gene: TRBJ2-1
V gene: TRBV6-1
D gene: NA
CDR3 protein: CASSEGRAAYNEQFF
CDR3 DNA: TGTGCCAGCAGTGAAGGTCGGGCAGCTTACAATGAGCAGTTCTTC

clone size: NA
J gene: TRBJ2-1
V gene: TRBV20-1
D gene: TRBD2
CDR3 protein: CSARDPRSSGSGDEQFF
CDR3 DNA: TGCAGTGCTAGAGATCCCAGGTCAAGCGGGAGTGGGGATGAGCAGTTCTTC

clone size: few
J gene: TRBJ2-1
V gene: TRBV20-1
D gene: TRBD2
CDR3 protein: CSARKTSGSINEQFF
CDR3 DNA: TGCAGTGCCCGAAAGACTAGCGGGAGCATTAATGAGCAGTTCTTC

clone size: NA
J gene: TRBJ2-7
V gene: TRBV5-6
D gene: TRBD2
CDR3 protein: CASSLRLAGAGTDEQYF
CDR3 DNA: TGTGCCAGCAGCTTGCGACTAGCGGGGGCGGGTACGGACGAGCAGTACTTC

clone size: NA
J gene: TRBJ2-5
V gene: TRBV20-1
D gene: NA
CDR3 protein: CSAEQGLGETQYF
CDR3 DNA: TGCAGTGCTGAGCAGGGGCTAGGAGAGACCCAGTACTTC

clone size: few
J gene: TRBJ1-2
V gene: TRBV29-1
D gene: TRBD1
CDR3 protein: CSVEDGTGPYGYTF
CDR3 DNA: TGCAGCGTTGAAGACGGGACAGGGCCATATGGCTACACCTTC

clone size: few
J gene: TRBJ2-7
V gene: TRBV12-5
D gene: NA
CDR3 protein: CASGSACRLALSYEQYF
CDR3 DNA: TGTGCTAGTGGTTCCGCCTGCAGGCTAGCCCTCTCCTACGAGCAGTACTTC

clone size: once
J gene: TRBJ1-1
V gene: TRBV7-9
D gene: NA
CDR3 protein: CASSLGRRAVDTEAFF
CDR3 DNA: TGTGCCAGCAGCTTAGGGAGGAGGGCTGTGGACACTGAAGCTTTCTTT

clone size: few
J gene: TRBJ2-1
V gene: TRBV28
D gene: TRBD2
CDR3 protein: CASSPYRLAGDREQFF
CDR3 DNA: TGTGCCAGCAGCCCATACCGACTAGCGGGGGACCGTGAGCAGTTCTTC

clone size: NA
J gene: TRBJ2-5
V gene: TRBV5-6
D gene: NA
CDR3 protein: CASSLGSGSQETQYF
CDR3 DNA: TGTGCCAGCAGCTTGGGGTCCGGCAGCCAAGAGACCCAGTACTTC

clone size: NA
J gene: TRBJ2-1
V gene: TRBV7-8
D gene: TRBD2
CDR3 protein: CASSWGTSGSSYNEQFF
CDR3 DNA: TGTGCCAGCAGCTGGGGGACTAGCGGAAGCTCCTACAATGAGCAGTTCTTC

clone size: NA
J gene: TRBJ2-5
V gene: TRBV9
D gene: TRBD2
CDR3 protein: CASSELAGEGETQYF
CDR3 DNA: TGTGCCAGCAGCGAACTAGCGGGAGAGGGGGAGACCCAGTACTTC

clone size: NA
J gene: TRBJ2-1
V gene: TRBV24-1
D gene: NA
CDR3 protein: CATSDVRSTNNEQFF
CDR3 DNA: TGTGCCACCAGTGATGTGAGGAGTACCAACAATGAGCAGTTCTTC

clone size: NA
J gene: TRBJ2-1
V gene: TRBV13
D gene: NA
CDR3 protein: CASSLTGGACNEQFF
CDR3 DNA: TGTGCCAGCAGCTTAACAGGAGGGGCTTGCAATGAGCAGTTCTTC

clone size: few
J gene: TRBJ2-1
V gene: TRBV6-2/TRBV6-3
D gene: NA
CDR3 protein: CASTLAEALYNEQFF
CDR3 DNA: TGTGCCAGCACATTAGCGGAGGCACTCTACAATGAGCAGTTCTTC

clone size: NA
J gene: TRBJ2-1
V gene: TRBV20-1
D gene: TRBD2
CDR3 protein: CSAMETSVSEQFF
CDR3 DNA: TGCAGTGCTATGGAAACTAGCGTTAGTGAGCAGTTCTTC

clone size: many
J gene: TRBJ2-1
V gene: TRBV27
D gene: TRBD2
CDR3 protein: CASSSLAGAYNEQFF
CDR3 DNA: TGTGCCAGCAGTTCCCTAGCGGGAGCCTACAATGAGCAGTTCTTC

clone size: NA
J gene: TRBJ1-1
V gene: TRBV6-5
D gene: NA
CDR3 protein: CASRPTMNTEAFF
CDR3 DNA: TGTGCCAGCAGACCTACGATGAACACTGAAGCTTTCTTT

clone size: few
J gene: TRBJ2-6
V gene: TRBV20-1
D gene: NA
CDR3 protein: CSASHGQYSGANVLTF
CDR3 DNA: TGCAGTGCTAGTCATGGACAGTACTCTGGGGCCAACGTCCTGACTTTC

clone size: NA
J gene: TRBJ2-1
V gene: TRBV9
D gene: TRBD2
CDR3 protein: CASSAGLASGEQFF
CDR3 DNA: TGTGCCAGCAGCGCGGGACTAGCCTCCGGTGAGCAGTTCTTC

clone size: few
J gene: TRBJ2-7
V gene: TRBV27
D gene: TRBD2
CDR3 protein: CASSFGAGAGEQYF
CDR3 DNA: TGCGCCAGCAGCTTCGGAGCGGGAGCTGGAGAGCAGTACTTC

clone size: NA
J gene: TRBJ2-1
V gene: TRBV6-5
D gene: NA
CDR3 protein: CASKERPSYNEQFF
CDR3 DNA: TGTGCCAGCAAGGAGCGGCCCTCCTACAATGAGCAGTTCTTC

clone size: few
J gene: TRBJ1-2
V gene: TRBV6-1
D gene: NA
CDR3 protein: CASSLTVPGSNYGYTF
CDR3 DNA: TGTGCCAGCAGCTTAACTGTTCCAGGGTCTAACTATGGCTACACCTTC

clone size: NA
J gene: TRBJ2-7
V gene: TRBV27
D gene: NA
CDR3 protein: CASSQTTATYEQYF
CDR3 DNA: TGTGCCAGCAGTCAGACGACAGCGACCTACGAGCAGTACTTC

clone size: NA
J gene: TRBJ1-2
V gene: TRBV12-3/TRBV12-4
D gene: NA
CDR3 protein: CASRSRGPPHYGYTF
CDR3 DNA: TGTGCCAGCAGATCTAGGGGCCCGCCCCACTATGGCTACACCTTC

clone size: few
J gene: TRBJ2-7
V gene: TRBV6-1
D gene: TRBD1
CDR3 protein: CAGRTGGRGEQYF
CDR3 DNA: TGTGCCGGAAGGACAGGGGGAAGGGGCGAGCAGTACTTC

clone size: few
J gene: TRBJ2-7
V gene: TRBV5-1
D gene: NA
CDR3 protein: CASRIGGLGEQYF
CDR3 DNA: TGCGCCAGCAGAATCGGGGGTTTGGGCGAGCAGTACTTC

clone size: many
J gene: TRBJ2-5
V gene: TRBV4-1
D gene: TRBD2
CDR3 protein: CASSQGLAGLQETQYF
CDR3 DNA: TGCGCCAGCAGCCAAGGCCTAGCGGGGTTGCAAGAGACCCAGTACTTC

clone size: NA
J gene: TRBJ2-2
V gene: TRBV27
D gene: NA
CDR3 protein: CASSLFPLAGTGELFF
CDR3 DNA: TGTGCCAGCAGTTTATTTCCCCTGGCGGGAACCGGGGAGCTGTTTTTT

clone size: NA
J gene: TRBJ2-7
V gene: TRBV5-1
D gene: TRBD1
CDR3 protein: CASSLERQGISYEQYF
CDR3 DNA: TGCGCCAGCAGCTTGGAAAGACAGGGGATTTCCTACGAGCAGTACTTC

clone size: NA
J gene: TRBJ2-7
V gene: TRBV10-3
D gene: TRBD1
CDR3 protein: CAISEGRGTGVDEQYF
CDR3 DNA: TGTGCCATCAGTGAAGGGCGCGGGACAGGGGTGGACGAGCAGTACTTC

clone size: NA
J gene: TRBJ1-4
V gene: TRBV4-1
D gene: NA
CDR3 protein: CASSRGQSLNEKLFF
CDR3 DNA: TGCGCCAGCAGCCGGGGCCAGAGTCTTAATGAAAAACTGTTTTTT

clone size: NA
J gene: TRBJ1-1
V gene: TRBV6-4
D gene: TRBD1
CDR3 protein: CASSVPLGTGDNTEAFF
CDR3 DNA: TGTGCCAGCAGTGTCCCTCTTGGGACAGGAGACAACACTGAAGCTTTCTTT

clone size: NA
J gene: TRBJ2-7
V gene: TRBV5-1
D gene: NA
CDR3 protein: CASRRQACHEQYF
CDR3 DNA: TGCGCCAGCAGGAGACAGGCTTGCCACGAGCAGTACTTC

clone size: few
J gene: TRBJ1-2
V gene: TRBV7-9
D gene: NA
CDR3 protein: CASSPNRPETLGYTF
CDR3 DNA: TGTGCCAGCAGCCCAAACAGACCGGAAACTCTTGGCTACACCTTC

clone size: NA
J gene: TRBJ1-2
V gene: TRBV4-1
D gene: NA
CDR3 protein: CASSQARSGTTAGYTF
CDR3 DNA: TGCGCCAGCAGCCAAGCGAGATCGGGTACAACGGCCGGCTACACCTTC